What follows are 10 T cell receptor beta chains derived from one specimen sequenced in a study of T-cell memory formation after mild COVID-19 (dated by TCRdb to the early 2020s). Receptor amplification or capture employed 5' RACE. The data were produced on an Illumina NovaSeq 6000. TCRdb handled the public reads itself, with Q25 trimming in fastp and clone calling in MiXCR, and kept productive beta chains. Entries that share a CDR3 protein sequence are merged under the most common genes and DNA. This sample comprises approximately 230,000 distinct CDR3 sequences, approximately 16% of them detected only once. In total, the top ten clones hold about 4% of the sample. Sequenced: PBMCs or a T cell subset sorted from them (not recorded which). All receptors derive from a man between 18 and 29 years old who had mild COVID-19 (a few samples of this study predate the infection). The sample titles of this study are shuffled in the database, so cell type and time point are left out; the donor was told from shared clones.

This clonotype was observed a handful of times. The chain recombines TRBV29-1 with TRBJ2-3; D could derive from TRBD1 or TRBD2 (5 bases each). Trimming removed 4 bases from V and 5 bases from J, with 10 bases in between. The length of the CDR3 is 12 residues. CDR1 SQVTM and CDR2 ANQGSEA come from the germline V gene. The DNA for the CDR3 is TGCAGCGTTGGGGGGTTGGTAGATACGCAGTATTTT. This sequence encodes CSVGGLVDTQYF.

In its sample, this clonotype was seen a few times. V gene TRBV12-3 or TRBV12-4 combines with J gene TRBJ1-2, with a tentative D call TRBD1 (5 bases). V was clipped by 6 bases and J by 8 bases, with 13 bases between them. The CDR3 consists of 12 residues. The CDR3 DNA reads as TGTGCCAGCAGCGACAGAGACTTAGGCTACACCTTC. Protein sequence: CASSDRDLGYTF.

This clonotype was seen repeatedly, ten times or more. The V gene is TRBV10-3, the J gene TRBJ2-7; D call uncertain. The V gene's germline CDR1 is ENHRY and CDR2 SYGVKD. V lost 10 bases and J 1 base, leaving 14 bases between the germline ends. CDR3 length: 13 amino acids. The DNA of the CDR3 is TGTGCCACCCGGGCTACCCTATCCTACGAGCAGTACTTC. Residues: CATRATLSYEQYF.

This clonotype has a handful of counts. The genes are TRBV7-9 and TRBJ1-1; 9 bases map to TRBD1. Germline values: CDR1 SEHNR, CDR2 FQNEAQ (reference sequence). The CDR3 is 15 amino acids. The junction had 7 bases not matched to a gene; V was cut back by 4 bases and J by 4 bases. CDR3 residues: CASSWGTGRSTEAFF. CDR3 bases: TGTGCCAGCAGCTGGGGGACAGGGCGGTCCACTGAAGCTTTCTTT.

The chain carries TRBV11-2 and TRBJ2-3; TRBD2 matches at 9 bases. The germline V gene encodes CDR1 SGHAT and CDR2 FQNNGV. CDR3 length: 16 amino acids. Trimming removed 5 bases from V and 6 bases from J; junction bases left unmatched: 12. The CDR3 here is CASSPRRLAGRDTQYF. The CDR3 region has the DNA TGTGCCAGCAGCCCCCGGCGGCTAGCGGGGAGGGATACGCAGTATTTT.

This clonotype was seen a handful of times. CDR3 region: CASSSGTGGFYEQYF. Written as DNA, the CDR3 is TGTGCCAGCAGTTCCGGGACAGGGGGCTTTTACGAGCAGTACTTC. The chain uses TRBV6-1 and TRBJ2-7; TRBD1 matches at 12 bases. The CDR3 has 15 residues. The V and J ends lost 5 bases and 4 bases, in that order; junction bases with no gene match: 6. Germline assignment: CDR1 MNHNS and CDR2 SASEGT.

This clonotype occurred a few times. The CDR3 loop reads CASSGTGHQPQHF. Here the CDR3 DNA reads TGTGCCAGCAGCGGAACAGGGCATCAGCCCCAGCATTTT. The chain recombines TRBV5-5 with TRBJ1-5; perhaps TRBD1 as D (6 bases). CDR1 SGHKS and CDR2 YYEKEE come from the germline V gene (reference sequence). CDR3 length equals 13 residues. Trimming shortened V by 4 bases and J by 5 bases, and 10 bases separated the two germline ends. Looking up the rest from reference TRBV5-5 and TRBJ1-5 gives the full variable domain: DAGVTQSPTHLIKTRGQQVTLRCSPISGHKSVSWYQQVLGQGPQFIFQYYEKEERGRGNFPDRFSARQFPNYSSELNVNALLLGDSALYLCASSGTGHQPQHFGDGTRLSIL.

This clonotype was found a few times. The chain is built from TRBV11-2 and TRBJ2-5; D is perhaps TRBD1 or TRBD2 (5 bases each). CDR1 is SGHAT, CDR2 FQNNGV, per germline. The V and J ends lost 3 bases and 1 base respectively, with 18 bases between them. The CDR3 has 17 amino acids. The CDR3, as DNA: TGTGCCAGCAGCTTCAGTCCGGGGCGGTTCCCCCAAGAGACCCAGTACTTC. Translated, it gives CASSFSPGRFPQETQYF.

This clonotype was picked up a small number of times. The rearrangement links TRBV19 to TRBJ2-3; no firm D call. V lost 7 bases and J lost 4, with 18 bases in between. Germline lookup yields CDR1 LNHDA and CDR2 SQIVND (reference sequence). The CDR3 runs to 15 residues. The CDR3 DNA reads TGTGCCAGTACCCCAATATACCCCATCGCAGATACGCAGTATTTT. This sequence encodes CASTPIYPIADTQYF. The variable domain in full, with the rest retrieved from reference TRBV19 and TRBJ2-3, is DGGITQSPKYLFRKEGQNVTLSCEQNLNHDAMYWYRQDPGQGLRLIYYSQIVNDFQKGDIAEGYSVSREKKESFPLTVTSAQKNPTAFYLCASTPIYPIADTQYFGPGTRLTVL.

The V call is TRBV28, the J call TRBJ1-5; D perhaps matches TRBD1 (6 bases). V dropped 8 bases and J dropped 5 bases, with 16 bases sitting between them. There are 14 residues in the CDR3. CDR1 and CDR2 from the germline V gene are MDHEN and SYDVKM. The chain's CDR3 is CASGPGGGYQPQHF. Here the CDR3 DNA reads TGTGCCAGCGGTCCGGGGGGGGGCTATCAGCCCCAGCATTTT. Drawing the rest from reference TRBV28 and TRBJ1-5, the complete variable domain is DVKVTQSSRYLVKRTGEKVFLECVQDMDHENMFWYRQDPGLGLRLIYFSYDVKMKEKGDIPEGYSVSREKKERFSLILESASTNQTSMYLCASGPGGGYQPQHFGDGTRLSIL.